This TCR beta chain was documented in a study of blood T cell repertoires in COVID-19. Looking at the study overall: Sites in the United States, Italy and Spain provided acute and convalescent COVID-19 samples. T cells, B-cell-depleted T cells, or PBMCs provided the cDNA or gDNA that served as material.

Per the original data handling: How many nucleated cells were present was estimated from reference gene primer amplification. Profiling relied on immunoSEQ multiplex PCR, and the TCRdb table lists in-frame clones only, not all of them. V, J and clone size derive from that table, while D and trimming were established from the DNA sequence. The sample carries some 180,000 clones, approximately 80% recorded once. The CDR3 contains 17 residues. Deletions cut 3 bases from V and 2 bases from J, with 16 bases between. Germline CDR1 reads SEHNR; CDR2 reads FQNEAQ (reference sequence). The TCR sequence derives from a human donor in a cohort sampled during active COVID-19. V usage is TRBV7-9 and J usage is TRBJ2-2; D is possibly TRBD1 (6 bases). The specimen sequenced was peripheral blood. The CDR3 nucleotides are TGTGCCAGCAGCTTCTCGGACAGACTGGTTAACACCGGGGAGCTGTTTTTT. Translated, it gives CASSFSDRLVNTGELFF.